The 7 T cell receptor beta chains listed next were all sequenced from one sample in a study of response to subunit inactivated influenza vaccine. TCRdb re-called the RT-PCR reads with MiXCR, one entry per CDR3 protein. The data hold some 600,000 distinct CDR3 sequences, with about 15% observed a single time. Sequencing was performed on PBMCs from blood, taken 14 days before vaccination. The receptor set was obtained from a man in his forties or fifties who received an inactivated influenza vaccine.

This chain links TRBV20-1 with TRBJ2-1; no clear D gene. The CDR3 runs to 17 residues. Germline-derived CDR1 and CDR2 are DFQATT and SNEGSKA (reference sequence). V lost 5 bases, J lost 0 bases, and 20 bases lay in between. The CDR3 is CSAHPPIQHSSYNEQFF. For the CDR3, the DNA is TGCAGTGCTCATCCCCCCATTCAGCACAGCTCCTACAATGAGCAGTTCTTC.

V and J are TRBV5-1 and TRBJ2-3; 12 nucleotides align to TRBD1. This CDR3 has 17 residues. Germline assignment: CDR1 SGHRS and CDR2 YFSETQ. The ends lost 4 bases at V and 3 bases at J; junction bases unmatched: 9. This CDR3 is CASSPFPGQGATDTQYF. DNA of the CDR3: TGCGCCAGCAGCCCCTTTCCGGGACAGGGGGCAACAGATACGCAGTATTTT.

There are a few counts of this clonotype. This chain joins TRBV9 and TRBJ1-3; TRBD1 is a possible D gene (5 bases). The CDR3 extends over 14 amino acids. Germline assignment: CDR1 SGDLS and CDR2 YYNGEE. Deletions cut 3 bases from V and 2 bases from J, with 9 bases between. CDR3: CASSAAGTGNTIYF. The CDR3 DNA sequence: TGTGCCAGCAGCGCCGCAGGGACTGGAAACACCATATATTTT. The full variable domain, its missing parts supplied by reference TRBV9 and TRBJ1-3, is DSGVTQTPKHLITATGQRVTLRCSPRSGDLSVYWYQQSLDQGLQFLIQYYNGEERAKGNILERFSAQQFPDLHSELNLSSLELGDSALYFCASSAAGTGNTIYFGEGSWLTVV.

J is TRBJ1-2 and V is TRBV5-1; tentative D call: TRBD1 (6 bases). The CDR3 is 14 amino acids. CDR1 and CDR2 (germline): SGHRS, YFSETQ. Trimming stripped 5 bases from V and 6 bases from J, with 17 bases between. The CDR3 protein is CASRGTPVSDGYTF. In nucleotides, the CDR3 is TGCGCCAGCAGGGGGACACCCGTTTCGGATGGCTACACCTTC.

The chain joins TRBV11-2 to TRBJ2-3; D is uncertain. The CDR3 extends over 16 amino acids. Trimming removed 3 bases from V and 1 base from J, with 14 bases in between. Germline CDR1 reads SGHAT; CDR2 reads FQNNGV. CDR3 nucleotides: TGTGCCAGCAGCTTGTCTCCTACGCGACGCACAGATACGCAGTATTTT. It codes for CASSLSPTRRTDTQYF.

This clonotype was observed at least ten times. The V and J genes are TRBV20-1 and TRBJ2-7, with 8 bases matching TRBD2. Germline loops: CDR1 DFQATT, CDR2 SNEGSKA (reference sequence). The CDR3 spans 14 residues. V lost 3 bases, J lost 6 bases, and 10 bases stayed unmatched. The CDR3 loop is CSARGPGLVSEQYF. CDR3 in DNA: TGCAGTGCTAGGGGCCCGGGACTAGTATCCGAGCAGTACTTC.

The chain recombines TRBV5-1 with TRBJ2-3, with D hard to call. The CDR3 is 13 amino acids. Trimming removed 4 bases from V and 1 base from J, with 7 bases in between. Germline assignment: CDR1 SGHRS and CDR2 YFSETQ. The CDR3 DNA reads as TGCGCCAGCAGCCTCTGGCGCACAGATACGCAGTATTTT. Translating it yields CASSLWRTDTQYF.